The 32 T cell receptor beta chains below come from one sample, sequenced in a study of cytomegalovirus exposure and HLA in healthy donors. Produced via immunoSEQ multiplex PCR; TCRdb's table is partial and in-frame only. Counted here are roughly 130,000 clones, 80% to 90% occurring once; the ten biggest clones make up 1.4% to 1.5%. Sequences were obtained from PBMCs. The receptors were gathered from a woman aged 25 to 45 in good health and CMV-seronegative.

The J gene is TRBJ2-3, the V gene TRBV5-1; 7 nucleotides align to TRBD2. This CDR3 comprises 14 residues. Germline CDR1 reads SGHRS; CDR2 reads YFSETQ. The V gene end was trimmed by 6 bases and the J gene end by 4 bases; junction bases not matched to a gene: 8. CDR3 nucleotides: TGCGCCAGCAAAATTGGGAGGGGTGCAGATACGCAGTATTTT. It translates to CASKIGRGADTQYF.

The gene calls are TRBV19 and TRBJ1-5, with no clear D. Germline V gene sequence: CDR1 LNHDA, CDR2 SQIVND (reference sequence). The CDR3 has 15 amino acids. V gave up 6 bases and J gave up 7 bases, with 19 bases separating them. CDR3 coding DNA: TGTGCCAGTAGCCTCCGGGAAGGGAAGAGGCAGCCCCAGCATTTT. This encodes CASSLREGKRQPQHF.

CDR3 loop: CASNTIWGADTQYF. The CDR3 DNA reads as TGTGCCAGCAACACCATATGGGGGGCAGATACGCAGTATTTT. The rearrangement uses TRBV2 and TRBJ2-3; the D gene is possibly TRBD2 (6 bases). V was trimmed by 7 bases and J by 4 bases, leaving 15 bases between them. The CDR3 totals 14 residues. Germline V gives CDR1 SNHLY, CDR2 FYNNEI.

The genes are TRBV2 and TRBJ1-6; 10 bases are shared with TRBD1. Germline V gene data show CDR1 as SNHLY and CDR2 as FYNNEI. There are 14 residues in the CDR3. Trimming removed 6 bases from V and 7 bases from J; junction bases left unmatched: 3. The DNA of the CDR3 is TGTGCCAGCAGAGGGGACAGGGGAAATTCACCCCTCCACTTT. As protein: CASRGDRGNSPLHF. Looking up the rest from reference TRBV2 and TRBJ1-6 gives the full variable domain: EPEVTQTPSHQVTQMGQEVILRCVPISNHLYFYWYRQILGQKVEFLVSFYNNEISEKSEIFDDQFSVERPDGSNFTLKIRSTKLEDSAMYFCASRGDRGNSPLHFGNGTRLTVT.

A single count supports this clone. CDR3 loop: CASSLTDKYYEQYF. Here the CDR3 DNA reads TGTGCCAGTAGTCTAACGGACAAGTACTACGAGCAGTACTTC. V gene TRBV19 combines with J gene TRBJ2-7, with D perhaps TRBD1 (5 bases). V lost 5 bases, J lost 3 bases, and 14 bases lay in between. The CDR3 length is 14 residues. Germline V gene sequence: CDR1 LNHDA, CDR2 SQIVND (reference sequence).

The gene calls are TRBV7-9 and TRBJ1-6; D is unclear. The germline V gene has CDR1 SEHNR and CDR2 FQNEAQ (reference sequence). The V end lost 5 bases, the J end lost 7 bases, and 9 bases lay between the germline ends. There are 13 residues in the CDR3. The CDR3 loop is CASSVLLNSPLHF. The CDR3 DNA is TGTGCCAGCAGCGTACTATTGAATTCACCCCTCCACTTT. Drawing the rest from reference TRBV7-9 and TRBJ1-6, the complete variable domain is DTGVSQNPRHKITKRGQNVTFRCDPISEHNRLYWYRQTLGQGPEFLTYFQNEAQLEKSRLLSDRFSAERPKGSFSTLEIQRTEQGDSAMYLCASSVLLNSPLHFGNGTRLTVT.

This clone was counted a few times. This chain connects TRBV7-2 to TRBJ1-2, with D tentatively TRBD1 (5 bases). V was pared by 7 bases and J by 2 bases, with 14 bases between. Germline values: CDR1 SGHTA, CDR2 FQGNSA. The CDR3 spans 14 residues. The CDR3 loop reads CASTRGTPNYGYTF. The CDR3 region has the DNA TGTGCCAGCACCCGGGGGACGCCCAACTATGGCTACACCTTC.

V gene TRBV5-1 combines with J gene TRBJ1-1, with TRBD1 matching 7 bases. The V and J ends lost 1 base and 2 bases, in that order; junction bases with no gene match: 5. Germline CDR1 and CDR2: SGHRS and YFSETQ. The CDR3 is 15 amino acids. This CDR3 reads CASSLRGQRNTEAFF. DNA for the CDR3: TGCGCCAGCAGCTTGAGGGGACAGAGAAACACTGAAGCTTTCTTT.

The CDR3 coding sequence is TGCGCCAGCAGCCAAGGTCTAGCGGGGAATGGCTATGGCTACACCTTC. Encoded protein: CASSQGLAGNGYGYTF. V is TRBV4-3 and J is TRBJ1-2; D not resolved. CDR1 and CDR2 from the germline V gene are LGHNA and YSLEER. The CDR3 runs to 16 residues. V shed 1 base and J shed 4 bases, with 16 bases lying between them.

As DNA, the CDR3 is TGTGCCAGCAGTGAATATTGGAACACTGAAGCTTTCTTT. Protein sequence: CASSEYWNTEAFF. The rearrangement uses TRBV6-1 and TRBJ1-1; the D is unclear. Germline V gene sequence: CDR1 MNHNS, CDR2 SASEGT. The V end was cut by 2 bases, the J end by 1 base, with 5 bases between. CDR3 length: 13 amino acids.

The genes are TRBV19 and TRBJ1-1, with 7 bases fitting TRBD1. This CDR3 has 14 residues. Germline values: CDR1 LNHDA, CDR2 SQIVND (reference sequence). The trim removed 6 bases at V and 5 bases at J, leaving 9 bases unmatched. DNA for the CDR3: TGTGCCAGTAGCCCTAGACAGGGATTTACTGAAGCTTTCTTT. Amino acid sequence: CASSPRQGFTEAFF.

This chain joins TRBV2 and TRBJ1-3, with a weak D call TRBD1 (5 bases). Trimming left V 6 bases short and J 4 bases short, with 10 bases between. CDR3 size: 13 residues. From germline, CDR1 is SNHLY and CDR2 FYNNEI. In nucleotides, the CDR3 is TGTGCCAGCAGAGAACAGGTGGGAAACACCATATATTTT. It codes for CASREQVGNTIYF.

V gene TRBV5-4 combines with J gene TRBJ2-2; possible D gene TRBD2, 6 bases. CDR1 and CDR2 (germline): SGHNT, YYREEE (reference sequence). The V gene lost 3 bases and the J gene lost 5 bases, with 17 bases spanning the gap. CDR3 length: 16 residues. CDR3 sequence reads: CASSWTGSAYTGELFF. CDR3 nucleotide sequence: TGTGCCAGCAGCTGGACCGGGAGTGCCTATACCGGGGAGCTGTTTTTT.

The V gene is TRBV29-1, the J gene TRBJ2-3, with a tentative D call TRBD2 (5 bases). Trimming pared 0 bases from V and 0 bases from J, leaving 13 bases between. The CDR3 contains 16 residues. Germline-derived CDR1 and CDR2 are SQVTM and ANQGSEA. In DNA, the CDR3 is TGCAGCGTTGAAGACGTTTTAGGAGGTAGCACAGATACGCAGTATTTT. It codes for CSVEDVLGGSTDTQYF.

The V and J genes are TRBV2 and TRBJ2-7; no reliable D call. V was pared by 5 bases and J by 4 bases, with 6 bases between. This CDR3 comprises 11 residues. Germline V gives CDR1 SNHLY, CDR2 FYNNEI. CDR3 sequence (DNA): TGTGCCAGCAGTCTCACTTACGAGCAGTACTTC. Translating it yields CASSLTYEQYF. The full variable domain, in which reference TRBV2 and TRBJ2-7 provide the parts outside the CDR3, is EPEVTQTPSHQVTQMGQEVILRCVPISNHLYFYWYRQILGQKVEFLVSFYNNEISEKSEIFDDQFSVERPDGSNFTLKIRSTKLEDSAMYFCASSLTYEQYFGPGTRLTVT.

The chain couples TRBV2 to TRBJ1-4, with 11 bases lining up with TRBD1. Germline loops: CDR1 SNHLY, CDR2 FYNNEI. Trimming took 6 bases from V and 7 from J; bases not matched to a gene: 4. This CDR3 has 14 amino acids. CDR3 in amino acids: CASRWTGGSEKLFF. DNA of the CDR3: TGTGCCAGCAGATGGACAGGGGGCAGTGAAAAACTGTTTTTT. Based on the CDR3 plus reference TRBV2 and TRBJ1-4, the full variable domain is EPEVTQTPSHQVTQMGQEVILRCVPISNHLYFYWYRQILGQKVEFLVSFYNNEISEKSEIFDDQFSVERPDGSNFTLKIRSTKLEDSAMYFCASRWTGGSEKLFFGSGTQLSVL.

The CDR3 sequence: CASSETNRVLKTQYF. The CDR3 DNA reads TGTGCCAGCAGCGAAACCAACAGGGTATTGAAGACCCAGTACTTC. The chain links TRBV2 to TRBJ2-5; D may be TRBD1 (6 bases). Deletions cut 6 bases from V and 6 bases from J, with 20 bases between. CDR3 length equals 15 residues. The germline gives CDR1 SNHLY, CDR2 FYNNEI.

This clone was seen a handful of times. The chain couples TRBV7-8 to TRBJ2-1; 13 nucleotides match TRBD2. Germline CDR1 reads SGHVS; CDR2 reads FQNEAQ. The CDR3 spans 16 residues. After removal of 5 bases from V and 4 bases from J, the junction contained 5 bases not matched to a gene. The CDR3: CASSPSGLAGYNEQFF. The CDR3 DNA reads TGTGCCAGCAGCCCCTCGGGACTAGCGGGATACAATGAGCAGTTCTTC.

This clone has only one observation. CDR3 DNA sequence: TGTGCCAGCAGTTTATACCTCGGGACAGAGTCTTATGGCTACACCTTC. It yields the protein CASSLYLGTESYGYTF. The chain employs TRBV28 and TRBJ1-2, with 7 nucleotides matching TRBD1. CDR1 is MDHEN and CDR2 is SYDVKM in the germline V gene. The CDR3 extends over 16 amino acids. V lost 1 base and J lost 5; bases outside the gene matches: 10.

The rearrangement links TRBV7-3 to TRBJ2-1; TRBD2 might be the D (7 bases). Germline V gene sequence: CDR1 SGHTA, CDR2 FQGTGA. The CDR3 has 16 amino acids. The germline V and J ends were trimmed by 3 bases and 6 bases, with 18 bases remaining between them. CDR3 nucleotides: TGTGCCAGCAGCTTTGGGGGAGGGGGGCCCCCCAATGAGCAGTTCTTC. It specifies CASSFGGGGPPNEQFF.

J is TRBJ2-7 and V is TRBV7-2; no firm D call. The V and J ends lost 5 bases and 7 bases respectively, with 12 bases between them. The germline gives CDR1 SGHTA, CDR2 FQGNSA. This CDR3 contains 12 residues. DNA of the CDR3: TGTGCCAGCAGCCCAAGCTTTGAGGAGCAGTACTTC. Protein product: CASSPSFEEQYF.

The J gene is TRBJ2-7, the V gene TRBV28, with 9 positions matching TRBD2. With 2 bases clipped from V and 3 bases from J, the junction kept 8 bases outside the gene matches. Germline V gene lookup returns CDR1 MDHEN and CDR2 SYDVKM. The CDR3 consists of 16 residues. The CDR3 DNA follows: TGTGCCAGCAGTTTACTAATTGGCGGGGGGGGCTACGAGCAGTACTTC. Translating gives CASSLLIGGGGYEQYF.

J is TRBJ1-5 and V is TRBV19; maybe TRBD1 (6 bases). V was trimmed by 9 bases and J by 11 bases, leaving 20 bases between them. This CDR3 contains 13 residues. Germline assignment: CDR1 LNHDA and CDR2 SQIVND (reference sequence). This CDR3 is CASSPGAQISQHF. Written as DNA, the CDR3 is TGTGCCAGCTCTCCAGGGGCGCAAATATCCCAGCATTTT.

V and J are TRBV5-6 and TRBJ1-2; 9 nucleotides agree with TRBD1. The CDR3 extends over 12 amino acids. Trimming took 5 bases from V and 8 from J; bases not matched to a gene: 4. Germline V CDR1 and CDR2: SGHDT, YYEEEE. The CDR3 region has the DNA TGTGCCAGCAGTCGACAGGGGGACGGCTACACCTTC. Translating it yields CASSRQGDGYTF.

The chain has TRBV12-5 and TRBJ2-3, with 9 bases aligning to TRBD2. Looked up from germline, CDR1 is LGHNT and CDR2 is FRNRAP. The CDR3 extends over 15 amino acids. The J segment lost 1 base and the V segment lost 1 base, leaving 0 bases of the junction unmatched. The DNA of the CDR3 is TGTGCTAGTGGTTTGGCTAGCGGGGGCACAGATACGCAGTATTTT. This gives the protein CASGLASGGTDTQYF.

With regard to this clone: A read error may produce the germline difference seen at one junction end. This chain uses TRBV11-3 with TRBJ1-3, with D perhaps matching TRBD1 (6 bases). This CDR3 has 13 residues. Germline values: CDR1 SGHNT, CDR2 YENEEA. CDR3 sequence: CASSLDRGNTIYF. In DNA, the CDR3 is TGTGCCAGCAGCCTAGACAGGGGAAACACCATATATTTT.

The chain links TRBV5-1 to TRBJ1-5; no clear D. The CDR3 runs 13 residues. V was shortened by 4 bases and J by 0 bases, with 5 bases between the two germline ends. From germline, CDR1 is SGHRS and CDR2 YFSETQ. CDR3 nucleotides: TGCGCCAGCAGCGAGAATAGCAATCAGCCCCAGCATTTT. Translation: CASSENSNQPQHF.

The chain combines TRBV7-9 with TRBJ2-1; a possible D gene is TRBD1 (6 bases). V was shortened by 5 bases and J by 5 bases, with 13 bases between the two germline ends. This CDR3 region has 14 residues. Germline V CDR1 and CDR2: SEHNR, FQNEAQ (reference sequence). The CDR3 loop is CASSARTGNNEQFF. CDR3 coding DNA: TGTGCCAGCAGCGCAAGAACAGGGAACAATGAGCAGTTCTTC.

The chain is built from TRBV5-4 and TRBJ1-2; possible D gene TRBD1, 5 bases. Trimming took 4 bases from V and 8 from J, leaving 18 bases between them. CDR1 is SGHNT, CDR2 YYREEE, per germline (reference sequence). The CDR3 is 14 residues long. The CDR3 DNA reads TGTGCCAGCAGCCCCGGGGGATTAGGACACGGCTACACCTTC. Protein sequence: CASSPGGLGHGYTF.

The rearrangement joins TRBV27 to TRBJ2-5; 10 bases map to TRBD2. Unmatched junction bases numbered 15, after V lost 4 bases and J lost 4 bases. CDR3 length: 18 residues. The germline gives CDR1 MNHEY, CDR2 SMNVEV (reference sequence). CDR3 sequence (DNA): TGTGCCAGCAGTTCTCAACGGGCAGCGGGGGGGCTGGGAGAGACCCAGTACTTC. Amino acids: CASSSQRAAGGLGETQYF.

This clone came up once. The J gene is TRBJ1-6, the V gene TRBV2, with a tentative D call TRBD1 (6 bases). Between the trimmed V and J ends, which lost 6 bases and 9 bases, there was a span of 12 bases. Germline values: CDR1 SNHLY, CDR2 FYNNEI. The CDR3 runs to 13 residues. The CDR3 DNA is TGTGCCAGCAGCACAGGGATATTTTCACCCCTCCACTTT. Encoded protein: CASSTGIFSPLHF.

The J gene is TRBJ2-3, the V gene TRBV4-2; D is unresolved. The CDR3 is 14 residues long. Trimming shortened V by 1 base and J by 4 bases, and 9 bases separated the two germline ends. The V gene's germline CDR1 is LGHNA and CDR2 YNFKEQ. For the CDR3, the DNA is TGTGCCAGCAGCCAAGTCCCGTCCGCAGATACGCAGTATTTT. Its protein product is CASSQVPSADTQYF.